A selection of T cell receptor beta chains follows, all from one sample in a study of vaccination effects on CD4 cells after COVID-19. The method was immunoSEQ multiplex PCR; TCRdb's version includes in-frame clones alone and lacks a portion of them. Altogether some 52,000 clones are present, more than 70% being singletons, with the ten largest covering less than 7.5%. Antigen specificity for these receptors is unknown. The specimen was CD4+ T cells from PBMCs cultured with HCoV-OC43 spike peptides, collected before COVID-19 vaccination. The receptor source for this set is a human donor who received a COVID-19 vaccine. Each CDR3 is given with its conserved first and last residue.

v_gene: TRBV10-2; CDR3aa: CASSEWVGQINTGELFF
v_gene: TRBV24-1; CDR3aa: CATSDASGPPNYGYTF
v_gene: TRBV11-2; CDR3aa: CASSLDRGQGSYF
v_gene: TRBV10-1; CDR3aa: CASSESNGYGYTF
v_gene: TRBV9; CDR3aa: CASSGGLVAGGDTQYF
v_gene: TRBV21-1; CDR3aa: CASSTTGNSNQPQHF
v_gene: TRBV6-5; CDR3aa: CASSRLFARDGYTF
v_gene: TRBV3-1/TRBV3-2; CDR3aa: CASSHFLLAGGEETQYF
v_gene: TRBV9; CDR3aa: CASSPTGSFAEAFF
v_gene: TRBV28; CDR3aa: CASSLGHLNSPLHF
v_gene: TRBV4-1; CDR3aa: CASSQIDREGQPQHF
v_gene: TRBV18; CDR3aa: CASSPLRVVRNEKLFF
v_gene: TRBV7-4; CDR3aa: CASRRSTSSYNEQFF
v_gene: TRBV19; CDR3aa: CASSAHTGTANTEAFF
v_gene: TRBV5-8; CDR3aa: CASSLERGKAKNIQYF
v_gene: TRBV2; CDR3aa: CASSGPGGNSGNTIYF
v_gene: TRBV6-2/TRBV6-3; CDR3aa: CASSSMTLRTDTQYF
v_gene: TRBV19; CDR3aa: CASGVDQLNSPLHF
v_gene: TRBV18; CDR3aa: CASSPPVGGGHGYTF
v_gene: TRBV30; CDR3aa: CALTLQLSGNTIYF
v_gene: TRBV24-1; CDR3aa: CATRGYSTGELFF
v_gene: TRBV5-6; CDR3aa: CASSPGTPGANVLTF
v_gene: TRBV5-4; CDR3aa: CASSSGLSSYNSPLHF
v_gene: TRBV11-2; CDR3aa: CASSPGGGKRETQYF
v_gene: TRBV9; CDR3aa: CASSVGSATSYNEQFF
v_gene: TRBV2; CDR3aa: CASGQDGNQPQHF
v_gene: TRBV5-4; CDR3aa: CASSQQGRETQYF